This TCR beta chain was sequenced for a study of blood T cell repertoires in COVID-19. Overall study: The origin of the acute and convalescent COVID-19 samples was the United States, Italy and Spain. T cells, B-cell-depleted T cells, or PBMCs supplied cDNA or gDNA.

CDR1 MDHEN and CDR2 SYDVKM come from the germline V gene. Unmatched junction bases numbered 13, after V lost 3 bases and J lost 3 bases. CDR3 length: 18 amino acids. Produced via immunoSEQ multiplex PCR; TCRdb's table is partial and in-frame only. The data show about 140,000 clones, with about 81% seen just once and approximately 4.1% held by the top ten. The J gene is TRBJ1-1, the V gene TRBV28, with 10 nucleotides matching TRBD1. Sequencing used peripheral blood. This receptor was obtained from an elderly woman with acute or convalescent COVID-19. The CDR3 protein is CASSFPAFFGQGDTEAFF. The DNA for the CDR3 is TGTGCCAGCAGTTTCCCCGCCTTTTTTGGACAGGGGGACACTGAAGCTTTCTTT. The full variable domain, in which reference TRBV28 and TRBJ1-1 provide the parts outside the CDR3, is DVKVTQSSRYLVKRTGEKVFLECVQDMDHENMFWYRQDPGLGLRLIYFSYDVKMKEKGDIPEGYSVSREKKERFSLILESASTNQTSMYLCASSFPAFFGQGDTEAFFGQGTRLTVV.